This is a list of T cell receptor beta chains from one sample in a study of human T cells and chemical hapten exposure. TCRdb independently ran MiXCR on the RACE reads; one entry per CDR3 protein. The sample lists about 340,000 distinct CDR3 sequences, approximately 6.9% occurring once. Sequencing used whole blood, obtained in connection with sensitization to the hapten diphenylcyclopropenone (DPC). The receptors derive from a woman between 18 and 29 years old with alopecia areata. Some clones in this sample may be carry-over from other donors' samples. CDR3s leave out the opening cysteine and the closing phenylalanine or tryptophan. Each record gives: V gene, clone size, J gene, CDR3 protein. A row's size may be missing; if present it is once, few, many or a size class.

TRBV28	.	TRBJ2-3	ASSPGEIPDTQY
TRBV7-2	.	TRBJ1-6	ASSSRALPRVFYNSPLH
TRBV10-3	few	TRBJ1-1	AARIEEGNTEAF
TRBV12-3/TRBV12-4	.	TRBJ1-2	ASSPGQGVFFYT
TRBV6-5	many	TRBJ2-2	ASSYANTGELF
TRBV9	once	TRBJ2-3	ASSTTKAGGPTDTQY
TRBV27	few	TRBJ1-5	ASSPWTGGQPQH
TRBV7-9	.	TRBJ2-7	ASSLGQGLTISEQY
TRBV5-6	many	TRBJ2-3	ASSRDITDTQY
TRBV20-1	many	TRBJ2-3	SARRQAITDTQY
TRBV7-2	.	TRBJ1-2	ASSYGQGPYYGYT
TRBV5-1	few	TRBJ1-1	ASSPQTGQNTEAF
TRBV6-1	few	TRBJ2-3	ASRPSFGTDTQY
TRBV5-1	.	TRBJ2-3	ASSLAHPGADTQY
TRBV6-2/TRBV6-3	many	TRBJ2-1	ASSPRDRGDYNEQF
TRBV20-1	few	TRBJ2-5	SARLAGGFQETQY
TRBV20-1	few	TRBJ1-5	SASRGAMGNQPQH
TRBV3-1	few	TRBJ1-2	ASSLATGPNYGYT
TRBV6-1	.	TRBJ2-3	ASSEQGTDTQY
TRBV5-3	.	TRBJ2-7	ARSLVPETTYEQY